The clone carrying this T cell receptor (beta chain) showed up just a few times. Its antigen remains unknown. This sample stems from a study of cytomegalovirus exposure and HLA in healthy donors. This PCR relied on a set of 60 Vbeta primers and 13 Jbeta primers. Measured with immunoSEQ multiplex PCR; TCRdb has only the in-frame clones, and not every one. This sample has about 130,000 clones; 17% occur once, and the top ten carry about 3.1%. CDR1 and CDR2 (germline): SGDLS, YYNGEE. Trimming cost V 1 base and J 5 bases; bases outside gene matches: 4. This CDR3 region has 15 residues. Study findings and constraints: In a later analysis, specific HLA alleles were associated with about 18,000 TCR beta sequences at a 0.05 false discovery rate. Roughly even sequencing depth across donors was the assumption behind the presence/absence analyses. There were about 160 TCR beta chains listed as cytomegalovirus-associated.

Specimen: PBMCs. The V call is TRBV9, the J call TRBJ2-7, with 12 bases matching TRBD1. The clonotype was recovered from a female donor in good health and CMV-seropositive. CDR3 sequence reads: CASSVTGTGGDEQYF. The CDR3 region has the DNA TGTGCCAGCAGCGTAACCGGGACAGGGGGCGACGAGCAGTACTTC.